These 2 T cell receptor beta chains share one sample of origin, sequenced in a study of T cells after yellow fever vaccination. TCRdb passed the 5' RACE reads through MiXCR, listing each CDR3 protein once. The sample yields under 700,000 distinct CDR3 sequences, about a sixth seen once. Sequenced here: PBMCs, sampled less than 6 days after the first yellow fever vaccination. The receptors shown here come from a man younger than 30 who received the YFV17D yellow fever vaccine.

This sequence joins TRBV18 and TRBJ2-1, with D hard to call. The V and J ends lost 6 bases and 10 bases respectively, with 10 bases between them. The CDR3 runs 11 residues. The germline V gene has CDR1 KGHSH and CDR2 LQKENI. Here the CDR3 DNA reads TGTGCCAGCTCTGGCACGCGCGAGCAGTTCTTC. This translates into CASSGTREQFF.

This chain links TRBV25-1 with TRBJ1-2, with D hard to call. The germline gives CDR1 MGHDK, CDR2 SYGVNS. The CDR3 has 11 amino acids. The ends were cut back, 3 bases at V and 4 bases at J, with 3 bases in the middle. The chain's CDR3 is CASSEAYGYTF. The CDR3 DNA sequence: TGTGCCAGCAGTGAGGCCTATGGCTACACCTTC.